This T cell receptor (beta chain) was sequenced during a study of blood T cell repertoires in COVID-19. As for the study in general: Sites in the United States, Italy and Spain provided acute and convalescent COVID-19 samples. Nucleic acid was either cDNA or gDNA, and it came from T cells, B-cell-depleted T cells, or PBMCs.

This clone has just a few counts. CDR1 MNHEY and CDR2 SVGEGT come from the germline V gene. This CDR3 comprises 17 residues. J lost 4 bases, V lost 2 bases, and 6 bases had no gene match. In the source study's methods: Amplification of reference gene primers was used by the study to estimate nucleated cell counts. TCRdb's copy holds only in-frame clones and misses some; the assay was immunoSEQ multiplex PCR. V, J and clone size derive from that table, while D and trimming were established from the DNA sequence. The data contain around 250,000 clones, 82% of them singletons. This sequence originates from a woman younger than 30 with acute or convalescent COVID-19. V usage is TRBV6-2 or TRBV6-3 and J usage is TRBJ2-3, with 13 bases lining up with TRBD2. Sequences were obtained from peripheral blood. CDR3 sequence (DNA): TGTGCCAGCAGTTACCTCGGACTAGCGGGAGACCCAGATACGCAGTATTTT. Protein product: CASSYLGLAGDPDTQYF.